This T cell receptor (beta chain) was obtained from a study of T cells in Graves' hyperthyroidism and ophthalmopathy. Findings of the study overall: Ophthalmopathy was distinguished from stable hyperthyroidism by 13 V-J signatures. Blood samples included most of the expanded thyroid clonotypes exceeding 0.001.

Graves' hyperthyroidism was deemed stable absent ophthalmopathy progression within 18 months. This clonotype was seen repeatedly, ten times or more. Its antigen is unknown. Amplified TCR beta CDR3 regions came from RNA transcripts. During a first-round RT-PCR of the TCR CDR3, the HTBI primer set was used. One entry per CDR3 protein results from TCRdb running MiXCR on the multiplex PCR reads. Found here are fewer than 550,000 distinct CDR3 sequences, approximately 15% of them singletons; the top ten hold 12% to 15%. The CDR3 is 17 amino acids. Per germline, CDR1 SGHAT and CDR2 FQNNGV. V lost 5 bases to trimming and J lost 4 bases, with 24 bases between them.

The chain has TRBV11-2 and TRBJ2-7, with D tentatively TRBD1 or TRBD2 (6 bases each). The source is a woman under 30 with Graves' hyperthyroidism. The sequenced sample consisted of blood. For the CDR3, the DNA is TGTGCCAGCAGCCATATTGGTCGGGGCCAGGGGAGGTACGAGCAGTACTTC. Translation: CASSHIGRGQGRYEQYF.